These T cell receptor beta chains were read from a single sample in a study of T cells in narcolepsy. This table comes from immunoSEQ multiplex PCR, and its TCRdb copy is limited to in-frame clones, with some not included. The sample shows nearly 25,000 clones, 60% to 75% of them seen only once. Sequenced input: memory (CD45RA-) CD4+ T cells from blood. Every receptor here comes from a human donor in good health. The CDR3 runs from the conserved cysteine through the conserved F or W. The D gene is left open where the match is weak. Size is stated for part of the rows, as once, few or many counts, or as a class when the clone is expanded.

clone size: NA
D gene: NA
V gene: TRBV30
J gene: TRBJ1-6
CDR3 protein: CAWSTGRLIHF
CDR3 DNA: TGTGCCTGGAGTACCGGACGGCTAATTCACTTT

clone size: NA
D gene: NA
V gene: TRBV4-3
J gene: TRBJ2-4
CDR3 protein: CASSQDEERPKNIQYF
CDR3 DNA: TGCGCCAGCAGCCAAGATGAGGAGCGACCGAAAAACATTCAGTACTTC

clone size: NA
D gene: NA
V gene: TRBV5-1
J gene: TRBJ2-3
CDR3 protein: CASSLNLPDTQYF
CDR3 DNA: TGCGCCAGCAGCTTGAATCTTCCGGATACGCAGTATTTT

clone size: NA
D gene: NA
V gene: TRBV5-6
J gene: TRBJ1-5
CDR3 protein: CASSAKSGSHNQPQHF
CDR3 DNA: TGTGCCAGCAGCGCGAAATCGGGCAGCCACAATCAGCCCCAGCATTTT

clone size: NA
D gene: TRBD2
V gene: TRBV18
J gene: TRBJ2-3
CDR3 protein: CASSGEGDTQYF
CDR3 DNA: TGTGCCAGCTCAGGGGAGGGAGATACGCAGTATTTT

clone size: NA
D gene: TRBD1
V gene: TRBV6-1
J gene: TRBJ1-6
CDR3 protein: CASSASRQGSLPLHF
CDR3 DNA: TGTGCCAGCAGTGCTTCCAGACAGGGCTCGTTGCCCCTCCACTTT

clone size: few
D gene: TRBD2
V gene: TRBV4-1
J gene: TRBJ2-5
CDR3 protein: CASSPETSGVQETQYF
CDR3 DNA: TGCGCCAGCAGCCCCGAAACTAGCGGGGTTCAAGAGACCCAGTACTTC

clone size: NA
D gene: NA
V gene: TRBV30
J gene: TRBJ1-3
CDR3 protein: CAVPWEAGSGNTIYF
CDR3 DNA: TGTGCCGTACCCTGGGAGGCAGGCTCTGGAAACACCATATATTTT

clone size: NA
D gene: NA
V gene: TRBV6-5
J gene: TRBJ1-2
CDR3 protein: CASSSREGGYTF
CDR3 DNA: TGTGCCAGCAGTTCCAGGGAAGGTGGCTACACCTTC

clone size: NA
D gene: TRBD1
V gene: TRBV30
J gene: TRBJ1-4
CDR3 protein: CARTGKDEKLFF
CDR3 DNA: TGTGCCAGGACAGGGAAGGATGAAAAACTGTTTTTT

clone size: NA
D gene: NA
V gene: TRBV5-1
J gene: TRBJ1-1
CDR3 protein: CASRDRVDTEAFF
CDR3 DNA: TGCGCCAGCAGAGACCGGGTAGACACTGAAGCTTTCTTT

clone size: once
D gene: NA
V gene: TRBV5-4
J gene: TRBJ2-2
CDR3 protein: CASSFSGAVGELFF
CDR3 DNA: TGTGCCAGCAGCTTTTCAGGGGCCGTCGGGGAGCTGTTTTTT

clone size: few
D gene: NA
V gene: TRBV6-5
J gene: TRBJ2-2
CDR3 protein: CASSYAPDTQKLFF
CDR3 DNA: TGTGCCAGCAGTTACGCCCCGGATACTCAGAAGCTGTTTTTT

clone size: NA
D gene: NA
V gene: TRBV21-1
J gene: TRBJ2-2
CDR3 protein: CASSNWELFF
CDR3 DNA: TGTGCCAGCAGCAACTGGGAGCTGTTTTTT

clone size: NA
D gene: NA
V gene: TRBV18
J gene: TRBJ1-6
CDR3 protein: CASSPEVNGVAPLHF
CDR3 DNA: TGTGCCAGCTCACCCGAGGTCAACGGGGTTGCACCCCTCCACTTT

clone size: few
D gene: NA
V gene: TRBV6-6
J gene: TRBJ2-5
CDR3 protein: CASNPGASRWETQYF
CDR3 DNA: TGTGCCAGCAACCCAGGCGCTAGCCGGTGGGAGACCCAGTACTTC

clone size: few
D gene: TRBD1
V gene: TRBV19
J gene: TRBJ2-5
CDR3 protein: CASSIQQGETQYF
CDR3 DNA: TGTGCCAGTAGTATCCAACAGGGGGAGACCCAGTACTTC

clone size: NA
D gene: NA
V gene: TRBV7-2
J gene: TRBJ2-2
CDR3 protein: CASSLQDPGELFF
CDR3 DNA: TGTGCCAGCAGTCTACAGGACCCCGGGGAGCTGTTTTTT

clone size: NA
D gene: TRBD1
V gene: TRBV9
J gene: TRBJ2-7
CDR3 protein: CASSLGQGGEQYF
CDR3 DNA: TGTGCCAGCAGCCTGGGACAGGGGGGCGAGCAGTACTTC

clone size: NA
D gene: NA
V gene: TRBV30
J gene: TRBJ2-2
CDR3 protein: CAWSVNRRTGELFF
CDR3 DNA: TGTGCCTGGAGTGTGAACAGGCGGACCGGGGAGCTGTTTTTT